This TCR beta chain comes out of a study of shared clonotypes between healthy human individuals. This CDR3 region has 14 residues. Germline assignment: CDR1 SGHVS and CDR2 FQNEAQ. Trimming pared 2 bases from V and 4 bases from J, leaving 10 bases between. Data came from immunoSEQ multiplex PCR; TCRdb stores just in-frame clones and leaves some out. The table includes some 980,000 clones, approximately 80% detected once. This rearrangement joins TRBV7-8 to TRBJ2-3; tentatively, D is TRBD1 or TRBD2 (6 bases each). Sequencing was carried out using memory CD4+ T cells sorted from blood. Noted subset: CD45RA-negative fraction. The receptor comes from a man younger than 35 in good health. The CDR3 region is CASSLYGGPDTQYF. The CDR3 nucleotides read TGTGCCAGCAGCTTATACGGGGGCCCAGATACGCAGTATTTT.